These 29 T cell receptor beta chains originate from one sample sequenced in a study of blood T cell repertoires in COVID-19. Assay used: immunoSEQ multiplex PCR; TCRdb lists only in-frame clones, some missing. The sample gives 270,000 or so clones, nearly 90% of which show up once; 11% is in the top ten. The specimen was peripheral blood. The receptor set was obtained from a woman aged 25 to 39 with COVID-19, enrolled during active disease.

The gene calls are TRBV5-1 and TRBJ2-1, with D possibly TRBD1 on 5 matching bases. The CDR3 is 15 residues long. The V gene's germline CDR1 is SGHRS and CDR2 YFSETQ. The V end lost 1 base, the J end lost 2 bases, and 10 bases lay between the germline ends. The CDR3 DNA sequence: TGCGCCAGCAGCTTGATAGGGGAAACCTACAATGAGCAGTTCTTC. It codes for CASSLIGETYNEQFF.

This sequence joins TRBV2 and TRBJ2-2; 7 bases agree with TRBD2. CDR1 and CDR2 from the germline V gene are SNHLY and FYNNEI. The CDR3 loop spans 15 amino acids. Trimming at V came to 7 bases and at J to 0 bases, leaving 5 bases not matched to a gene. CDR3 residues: CASNWGTTNTGELFF. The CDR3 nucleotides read TGTGCCAGCAACTGGGGGACTACGAACACCGGGGAGCTGTTTTTT. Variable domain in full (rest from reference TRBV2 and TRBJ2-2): EPEVTQTPSHQVTQMGQEVILRCVPISNHLYFYWYRQILGQKVEFLVSFYNNEISEKSEIFDDQFSVERPDGSNFTLKIRSTKLEDSAMYFCASNWGTTNTGELFFGEGSRLTVL.

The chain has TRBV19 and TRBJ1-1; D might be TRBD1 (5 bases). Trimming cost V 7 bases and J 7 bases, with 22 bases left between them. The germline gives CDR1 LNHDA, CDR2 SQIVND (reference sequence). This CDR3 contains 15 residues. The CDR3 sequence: CASNPQDPGPIEAFF. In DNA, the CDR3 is TGTGCCAGTAACCCACAGGATCCTGGCCCGATTGAAGCTTTCTTT. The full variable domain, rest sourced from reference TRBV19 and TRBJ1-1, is DGGITQSPKYLFRKEGQNVTLSCEQNLNHDAMYWYRQDPGQGLRLIYYSQIVNDFQKGDIAEGYSVSREKKESFPLTVTSAQKNPTAFYLCASNPQDPGPIEAFFGQGTRLTVV.

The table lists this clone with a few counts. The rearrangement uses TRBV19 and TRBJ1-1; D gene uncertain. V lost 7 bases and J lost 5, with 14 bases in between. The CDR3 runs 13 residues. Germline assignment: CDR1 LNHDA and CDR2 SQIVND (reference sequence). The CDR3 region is CASTSGYRTEAFF. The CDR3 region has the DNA TGTGCCAGTACCTCGGGGTATAGGACTGAAGCTTTCTTT.

The CDR3 DNA follows: TGTGCCAGCAGCCAGCAGGGACAGCCCCAGCATTTT. This sequence encodes CASSQQGQPQHF. The chain carries TRBV3-1 (or the pseudogene TRBV3-2) and TRBJ1-5; TRBD1 is a possible D gene (5 bases). V was shortened by 3 bases and J by 7 bases, with 7 bases between the two germline ends. The CDR3 spans 12 residues. Germline V gives CDR1 LGHDT, CDR2 YNNKEL (reference sequence).

As DNA, the CDR3 is TGTGCCAGCAGCTCCATGACTAGCGGGGCCTCGGAGACCCAGTACTTC. Its translation is CASSSMTSGASETQYF. This chain uses TRBV7-9 with TRBJ2-5; the match to TRBD2 covers 11 bases. Germline-derived CDR1 and CDR2 are SEHNR and FQNEAQ (reference sequence). Germline trimming cut 4 bases from V and 5 bases from J; bases unmatched to any gene: 9. CDR3 size: 16 residues.

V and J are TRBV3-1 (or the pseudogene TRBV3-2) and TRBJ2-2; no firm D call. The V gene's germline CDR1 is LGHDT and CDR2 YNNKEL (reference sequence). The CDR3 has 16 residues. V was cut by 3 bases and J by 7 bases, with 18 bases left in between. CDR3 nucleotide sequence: TGTGCCAGCAGCCATCTGTGGGCGTCAGTAGGCGGGGAGCTGTTTTTT. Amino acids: CASSHLWASVGGELFF.

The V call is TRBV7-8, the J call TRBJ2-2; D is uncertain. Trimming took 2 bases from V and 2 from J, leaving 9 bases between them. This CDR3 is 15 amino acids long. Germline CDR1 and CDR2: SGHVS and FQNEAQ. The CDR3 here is CASSLMFPNTGELFF. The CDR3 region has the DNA TGTGCCAGCAGCTTAATGTTTCCTAACACCGGGGAGCTGTTTTTT.

CDR3 amino acids: CASSQGLFYNEQFF. In DNA, the CDR3 is TGTGCCAGCAGCCAGGGACTCTTCTACAATGAGCAGTTCTTC. V usage is TRBV14 and J usage is TRBJ2-1; D may be TRBD2 (6 bases). The germline gives CDR1 SGHDN, CDR2 FVKESK. The CDR3 is made up of 14 amino acids. Trimming cost V 3 bases and J 3 bases, with 9 bases left between them.

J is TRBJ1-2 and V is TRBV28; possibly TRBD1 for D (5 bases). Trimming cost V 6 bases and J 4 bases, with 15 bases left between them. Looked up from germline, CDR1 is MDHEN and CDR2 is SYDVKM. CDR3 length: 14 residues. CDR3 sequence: CASRSPRAPYGYTF. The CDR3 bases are TGTGCCAGCAGATCCCCCAGGGCTCCCTATGGCTACACCTTC.

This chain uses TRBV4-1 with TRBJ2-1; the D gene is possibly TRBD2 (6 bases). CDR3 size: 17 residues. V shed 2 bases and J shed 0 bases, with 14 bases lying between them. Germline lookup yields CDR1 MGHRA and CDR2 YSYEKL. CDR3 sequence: CASSQLPAGGSYNEQFF. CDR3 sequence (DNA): TGCGCCAGCAGCCAATTACCCGCCGGGGGCTCCTACAATGAGCAGTTCTTC.

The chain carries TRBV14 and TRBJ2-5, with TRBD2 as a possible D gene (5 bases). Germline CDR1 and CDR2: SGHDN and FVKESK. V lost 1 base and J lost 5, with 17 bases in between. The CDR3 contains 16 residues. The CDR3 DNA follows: TGTGCCAGCAGCCAAGTCCGACACCCCTGGAGGGAGACCCAGTACTTC. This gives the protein CASSQVRHPWRETQYF.

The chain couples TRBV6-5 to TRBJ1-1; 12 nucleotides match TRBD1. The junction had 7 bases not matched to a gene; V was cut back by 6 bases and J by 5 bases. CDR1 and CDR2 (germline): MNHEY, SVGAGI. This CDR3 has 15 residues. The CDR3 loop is CASRRDRGQETEAFF. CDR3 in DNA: TGTGCCAGCAGACGGGACAGGGGGCAGGAGACTGAAGCTTTCTTT.

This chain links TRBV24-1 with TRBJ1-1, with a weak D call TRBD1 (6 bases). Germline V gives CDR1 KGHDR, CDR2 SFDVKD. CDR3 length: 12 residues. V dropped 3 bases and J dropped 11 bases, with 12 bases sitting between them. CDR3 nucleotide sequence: TGTGCCACCAGTGATCCTATGGGGGCGGCTTTCTTT. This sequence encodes CATSDPMGAAFF.

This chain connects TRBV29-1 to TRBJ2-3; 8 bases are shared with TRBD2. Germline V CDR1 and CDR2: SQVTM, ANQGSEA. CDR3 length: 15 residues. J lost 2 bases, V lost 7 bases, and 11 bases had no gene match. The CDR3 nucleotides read TGCAGCGAGACACTAGCGGCGACTAACACAGATACGCAGTATTTT. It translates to CSETLAATNTDTQYF.

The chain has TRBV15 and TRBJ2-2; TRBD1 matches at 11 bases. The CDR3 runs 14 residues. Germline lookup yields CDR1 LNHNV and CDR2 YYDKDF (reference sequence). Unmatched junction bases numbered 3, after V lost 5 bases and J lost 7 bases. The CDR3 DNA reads TGTGCCACCAGCCCGGACAGGGGGCTCGGGGAGCTGTTTTTT. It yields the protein CATSPDRGLGELFF.

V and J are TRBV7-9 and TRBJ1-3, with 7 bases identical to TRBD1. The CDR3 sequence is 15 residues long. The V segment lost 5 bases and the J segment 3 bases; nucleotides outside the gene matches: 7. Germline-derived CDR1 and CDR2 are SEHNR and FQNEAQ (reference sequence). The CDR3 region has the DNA TGTGCCAGCAGCCCCCCAGGGGGGCTTGGAAACACCATATATTTT. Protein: CASSPPGGLGNTIYF.

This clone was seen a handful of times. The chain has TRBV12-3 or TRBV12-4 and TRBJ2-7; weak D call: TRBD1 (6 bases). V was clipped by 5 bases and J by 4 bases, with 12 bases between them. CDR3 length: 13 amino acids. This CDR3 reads CASSKDSRYEQYF. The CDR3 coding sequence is TGTGCCAGCAGTAAGGACAGTAGGTACGAGCAGTACTTC.

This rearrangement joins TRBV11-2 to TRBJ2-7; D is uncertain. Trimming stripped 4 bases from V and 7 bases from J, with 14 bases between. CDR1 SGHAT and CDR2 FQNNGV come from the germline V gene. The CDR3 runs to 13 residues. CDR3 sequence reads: CASSSLRSWEQYF. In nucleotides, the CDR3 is TGTGCCAGCAGCTCCCTCCGTAGTTGGGAGCAGTACTTC.

DNA for the CDR3: TGTGCCAGTAGTATAGGGGACTCGGTTTTTCAGCCCCAGCATTTT. Translating it yields CASSIGDSVFQPQHF. The chain is built from TRBV19 and TRBJ1-5, with D possibly matching TRBD1 (5 bases). Germline lookup yields CDR1 LNHDA and CDR2 SQIVND (reference sequence). The CDR3 is made up of 15 amino acids. Trimming left V 1 base short and J 6 bases short, with 13 bases between. Variable domain in full (rest from reference TRBV19 and TRBJ1-5): DGGITQSPKYLFRKEGQNVTLSCEQNLNHDAMYWYRQDPGQGLRLIYYSQIVNDFQKGDIAEGYSVSREKKESFPLTVTSAQKNPTAFYLCASSIGDSVFQPQHFGDGTRLSIL.

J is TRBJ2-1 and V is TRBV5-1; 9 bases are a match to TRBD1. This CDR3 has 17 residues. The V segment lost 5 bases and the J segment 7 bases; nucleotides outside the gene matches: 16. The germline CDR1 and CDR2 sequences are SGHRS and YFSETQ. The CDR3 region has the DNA TGCGCCAGCAGGCTAACTTCACAGGGGGCGATTAGGAATGAGCAGTTCTTC. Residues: CASRLTSQGAIRNEQFF.

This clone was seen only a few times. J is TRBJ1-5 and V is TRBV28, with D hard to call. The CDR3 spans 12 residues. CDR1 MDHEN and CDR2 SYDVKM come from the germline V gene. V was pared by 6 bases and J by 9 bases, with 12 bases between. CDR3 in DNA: TGTGCCAGCAGCCCCGTAGATCGGCCCCAGCATTTT. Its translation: CASSPVDRPQHF.

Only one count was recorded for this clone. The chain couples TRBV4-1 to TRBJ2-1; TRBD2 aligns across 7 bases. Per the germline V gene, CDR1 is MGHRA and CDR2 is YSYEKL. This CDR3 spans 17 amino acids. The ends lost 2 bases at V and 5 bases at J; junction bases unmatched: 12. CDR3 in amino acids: CASSQRLGGGINNEQFF. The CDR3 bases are TGCGCCAGCAGCCAAAGGCTGGGCGGGGGAATAAACAATGAGCAGTTCTTC.

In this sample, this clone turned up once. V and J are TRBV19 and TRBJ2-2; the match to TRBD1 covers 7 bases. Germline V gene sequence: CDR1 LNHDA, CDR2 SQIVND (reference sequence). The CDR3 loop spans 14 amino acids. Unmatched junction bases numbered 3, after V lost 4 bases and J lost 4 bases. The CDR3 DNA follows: TGTGCCAGTAGTAAAGGGGGCCCCACCGGGGAGCTGTTTTTT. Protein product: CASSKGGPTGELFF.

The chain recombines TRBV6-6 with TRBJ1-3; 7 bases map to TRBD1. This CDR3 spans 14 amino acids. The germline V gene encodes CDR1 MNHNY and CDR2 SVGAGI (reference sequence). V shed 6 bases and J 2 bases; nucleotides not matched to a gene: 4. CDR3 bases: TGTGCCAGCAGGCGCGACAGGGCTGGAAACACCATATATTTT. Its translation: CASRRDRAGNTIYF.

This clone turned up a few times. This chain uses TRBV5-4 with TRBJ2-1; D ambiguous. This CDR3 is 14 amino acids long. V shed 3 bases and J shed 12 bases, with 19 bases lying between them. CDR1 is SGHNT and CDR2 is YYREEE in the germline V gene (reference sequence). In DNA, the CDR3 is TGTGCCAGCAGCTCCCCCGCTAGTGAAGTGGGGCAGTTCTTC. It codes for CASSSPASEVGQFF.

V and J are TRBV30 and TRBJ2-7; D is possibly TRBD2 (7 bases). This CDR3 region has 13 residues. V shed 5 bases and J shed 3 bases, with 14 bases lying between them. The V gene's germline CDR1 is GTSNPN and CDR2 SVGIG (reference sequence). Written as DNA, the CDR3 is TGTGCCTGGGAGAGGGGGGGAGGCTACGAGCAGTACTTC. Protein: CAWERGGGYEQYF.

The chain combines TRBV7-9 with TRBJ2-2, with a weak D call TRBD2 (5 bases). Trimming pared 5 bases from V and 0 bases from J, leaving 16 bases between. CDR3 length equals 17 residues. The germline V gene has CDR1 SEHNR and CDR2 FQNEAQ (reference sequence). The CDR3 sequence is CASSPRGLETNTGELFF. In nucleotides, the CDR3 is TGTGCCAGCAGCCCGAGAGGGTTGGAAACGAACACCGGGGAGCTGTTTTTT.

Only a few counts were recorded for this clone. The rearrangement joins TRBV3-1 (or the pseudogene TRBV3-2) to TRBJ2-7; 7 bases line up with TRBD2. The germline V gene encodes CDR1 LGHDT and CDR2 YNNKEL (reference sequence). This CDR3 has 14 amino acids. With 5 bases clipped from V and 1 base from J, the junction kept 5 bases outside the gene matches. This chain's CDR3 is CASSDGTKSYEQYF. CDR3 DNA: TGTGCCAGCAGCGACGGGACTAAGTCCTACGAGCAGTACTTC.